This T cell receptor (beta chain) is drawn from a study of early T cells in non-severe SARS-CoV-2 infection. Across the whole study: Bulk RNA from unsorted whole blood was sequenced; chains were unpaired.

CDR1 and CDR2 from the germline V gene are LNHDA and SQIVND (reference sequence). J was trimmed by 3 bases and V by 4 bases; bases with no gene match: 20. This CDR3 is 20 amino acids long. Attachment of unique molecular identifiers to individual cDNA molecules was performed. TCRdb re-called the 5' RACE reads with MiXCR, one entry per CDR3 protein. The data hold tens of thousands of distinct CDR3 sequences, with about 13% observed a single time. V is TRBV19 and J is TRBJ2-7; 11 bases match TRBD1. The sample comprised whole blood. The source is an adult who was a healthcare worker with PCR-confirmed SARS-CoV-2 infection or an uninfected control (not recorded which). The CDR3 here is CASSRRYGQGAPTEFYEQYF. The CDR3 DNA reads TGTGCCAGTAGTAGGCGATATGGACAGGGGGCGCCTACAGAGTTCTACGAGCAGTACTTC.